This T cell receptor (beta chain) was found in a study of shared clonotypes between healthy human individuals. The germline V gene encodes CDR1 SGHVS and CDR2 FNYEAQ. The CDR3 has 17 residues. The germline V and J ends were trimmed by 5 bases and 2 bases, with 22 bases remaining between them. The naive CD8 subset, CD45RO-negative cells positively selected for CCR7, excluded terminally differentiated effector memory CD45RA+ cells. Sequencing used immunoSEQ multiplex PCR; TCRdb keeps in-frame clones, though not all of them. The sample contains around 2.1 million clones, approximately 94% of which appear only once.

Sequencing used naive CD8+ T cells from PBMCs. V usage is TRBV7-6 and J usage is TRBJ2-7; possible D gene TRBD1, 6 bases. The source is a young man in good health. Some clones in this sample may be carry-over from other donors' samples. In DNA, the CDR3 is TGTGCCAGCAGCCCTCTCGGGGAGACGGACAGCCCCTACGAGCAGTACTTC. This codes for CASSPLGETDSPYEQYF. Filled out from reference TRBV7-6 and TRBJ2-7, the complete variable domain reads GAGVSQSPRYKVTKRGQDVALRCDPISGHVSLYWYRQALGQGPEFLTYFNYEAQQDKSGLPNDRFSAERPEGSISTLTIQRTEQRDSAMYRCASSPLGETDSPYEQYFGPGTRLTVT.